This is a list of T cell receptor beta chains from one sample in a study of PD-1 blockade in mismatch repair-deficient tumors. Repertoires were generated with immunoSEQ multiplex PCR, while TCRdb's copy carries only in-frame clones and drops some. The sample holds some 49,000 clones, 70% to 85% seen once. Sequencing used PBMCs, obtained before pembrolizumab treatment. The receptors were sampled from an adult with mismatch repair-deficient cancer. Both conserved end residues are part of each CDR3. The order of the fields is clone size, V gene, D gene, J gene, CDR3 protein, CDR3 DNA. The D gene is left open where the match is weak. Only part of the rows carry a size: once, few, many, or a class if the clone is expanded.

-	TRBV7-9	-	TRBJ2-7	CASSNGQSAWDEQYF	TGTGCCAGCAGCAATGGACAGTCGGCTTGGGACGAGCAGTACTTC
-	TRBV6-1	TRBD2	TRBJ2-1	CASSGEGLTEQFF	TGTGCCAGCAGTGGGGAGGGACTAACTGAGCAGTTCTTC
-	TRBV30	-	TRBJ2-1	CAWAESNEQFF	TGTGCCTGGGCTGAATCCAATGAGCAGTTCTTC
-	TRBV11-2	TRBD2	TRBJ2-1	CASSAPTSGIGEQFF	TGTGCCAGCAGCGCCCCTACTAGCGGGATCGGTGAGCAGTTCTTC
-	TRBV5-8	-	TRBJ2-1	CASSLTRRSYNEQFF	TGTGCCAGCAGCTTGACGAGGCGCTCCTACAATGAGCAGTTCTTC
few	TRBV7-8	-	TRBJ2-7	CASRAAGARIYEQYF	TGTGCCAGCAGGGCTGCAGGGGCGCGGATCTACGAGCAGTACTTC
-	TRBV6-5	TRBD2	TRBJ2-2	CASSYLAANTGELFF	TGTGCCAGCAGTTACCTAGCGGCGAACACCGGGGAGCTGTTTTTT
-	TRBV19	-	TRBJ2-7	CASSMGTASTQYF	TGTGCCAGTAGTATGGGGACCGCCTCCACCCAGTACTTC
few	TRBV27	-	TRBJ2-3	CASSQGLGRTDTQYF	TGTGCCAGCAGCCAGGGACTCGGCCGCACAGATACGCAGTATTTT
medium-sized	TRBV5-4	-	TRBJ1-2	CASSSPRADGYTF	TGTGCCAGCAGCTCCCCCCGGGCGGATGGCTACACCTTC
-	TRBV7-6	-	TRBJ2-2	CASSPKAGELFF	TGTGCCAGCTCACCCAAGGCCGGGGAGCTGTTTTTT
-	TRBV19	TRBD2	TRBJ2-1	CASSTTGGPSSEQFF	TGTGCCAGTAGTACGACGGGAGGGCCCAGCTCTGAGCAGTTCTTC
few	TRBV13	TRBD2	TRBJ2-3	CASSGLADTDTQYF	TGTGCCAGCAGCGGACTAGCGGACACAGATACGCAGTATTTT
-	TRBV5-1	-	TRBJ2-3	CASSPYTDTQYF	TGCGCCAGCAGCCCATACACAGATACGCAGTATTTT
medium-sized	TRBV25-1	TRBD2	TRBJ2-2	CASGFGSGGNTGELFF	TGTGCCAGCGGGTTTGGGTCGGGAGGGAACACCGGGGAGCTGTTTTTT
once	TRBV6-1	-	TRBJ2-1	CASIQGLGGDEQFF	TGTGCCAGCATACAGGGGCTCGGGGGGGATGAGCAGTTCTTC
few	TRBV30	-	TRBJ2-3	CAWSVQVDTQYF	TGTGCCTGGAGTGTACAGGTAGATACGCAGTATTTT
-	TRBV5-1	TRBD1	TRBJ2-7	CASSLAATGLYEQYF	TGCGCCAGCAGCTTGGCCGCGACAGGGCTTTACGAGCAGTACTTC
few	TRBV29-1	TRBD1	TRBJ2-2	CSAVDRVATGELFF	TGCAGCGCCGTGGACAGGGTAGCCACCGGGGAGCTGTTTTTT
-	TRBV11-3	-	TRBJ2-3	CASSFTAKGDTQYF	TGTGCCAGCAGCTTTACGGCGAAGGGGGATACGCAGTATTTT
-	TRBV10-2	-	TRBJ1-1	CASRIRQTQNTEAFF	TGCGCCAGCAGAATCCGACAAACTCAGAACACTGAAGCTTTCTTT
-	TRBV5-1	TRBD2	TRBJ2-7	CASSLELAGGEQYF	TGCGCCAGCAGCTTGGAGCTAGCGGGAGGCGAGCAGTACTTC
-	TRBV5-6	-	TRBJ1-2	CASSFGRQWGYTF	TGTGCCAGCAGCTTCGGAAGGCAATGGGGCTACACCTTC
once	TRBV6-5	TRBD1	TRBJ2-2	CASNWDRGRTGELFF	TGTGCCAGCAACTGGGACAGGGGGCGAACCGGGGAGCTGTTTTTT
-	TRBV7-2	-	TRBJ1-5	CASSLDFYSNQPQHF	TGTGCCAGCAGCTTGGACTTTTATAGCAATCAGCCCCAGCATTTT
medium-sized	TRBV27	-	TRBJ1-1	CASSPGGVEAFF	TGTGCCAGCAGTCCAGGCGGGGTCGAAGCTTTCTTT
-	TRBV30	TRBD1	TRBJ2-7	CAWKEKGAHEQYF	TGTGCCTGGAAAGAAAAGGGGGCCCACGAGCAGTACTTC
-	TRBV7-9	-	TRBJ1-1	CASSLDPNTEAFF	TGTGCCAGCAGCTTAGACCCGAACACTGAAGCTTTCTTT
-	TRBV7-9	-	TRBJ1-1	CASSLIAEAFF	TGTGCCAGCAGCTTAATTGCTGAAGCTTTCTTT
-	TRBV7-9	-	TRBJ2-5	CASSVIRDSQETQYF	TGTGCCAGCAGCGTTATCCGGGACTCCCAAGAGACCCAGTACTTC
-	TRBV6-5	-	TRBJ1-1	CATTLGGTTEAFF	TGTGCCACCACCCTCGGAGGGACCACTGAAGCTTTCTTT
medium-sized	TRBV27	TRBD1	TRBJ2-7	CASSSDRLNYEQYF	TGTGCCAGCAGTTCGGACAGGTTGAACTACGAGCAGTACTTC
-	TRBV9	-	TRBJ2-3	CASSVGGRGHDTQYF	TGTGCCAGCAGCGTGGGGGGGAGGGGACACGATACGCAGTATTTT
-	TRBV18	TRBD2	TRBJ2-6	CASSPIASGSVISGANVLTF	TGTGCCAGCTCACCAATAGCTAGCGGGAGCGTTATCTCTGGGGCCAACGTCCTGACTTTC
-	TRBV7-6	-	TRBJ2-3	CASSLGAGESDTQYF	TGTGCCAGCAGCTTAGGGGCAGGGGAATCAGATACGCAGTATTTT
few	TRBV5-1	-	TRBJ2-3	CASSLVESTDTQYF	TGCGCCAGCAGCTTGGTTGAAAGCACAGATACGCAGTATTTT
-	TRBV19	-	TRBJ2-3	CASSGRDTQYF	TGTGCCAGTAGTGGGAGAGATACGCAGTATTTT